The next 16 T cell receptor beta chains were all read from a single sample in a study of read filtering for tumor transcriptome and immune sequencing. From approximately 430 ng of RNA, a library with molecular barcoded alpha/delta and beta/gamma adaptors was made. TCRdb re-called the reads through MiXCR, storing one row per CDR3 protein. The sample yields 39,000 or so distinct CDR3 sequences, more than 13% seen once. The sequenced material came from a population of CD138-negative cells sorted from bone marrow. These receptors all stem from a donor aged 40 or older with multiple myeloma.

This chain links TRBV4-1 with TRBJ2-1; tentative D call: TRBD1 (6 bases). This CDR3 is 16 amino acids long. Trimming left V 1 base short and J 7 bases short, with 17 bases between. CDR1 and CDR2 from the germline V gene are MGHRA and YSYEKL. Here the CDR3 DNA reads TGCGCCAGCAGCCAAGCCGGGACACGGGGATTAAATGAGCAGTTCTTC. The encoded protein is CASSQAGTRGLNEQFF.

This clonotype appeared many times. The V gene is TRBV3-1, the J gene TRBJ2-1, with D perhaps being TRBD1 or TRBD2 (6 bases each). The germline CDR1 and CDR2 sequences are LGHDT and YNNKEL (reference sequence). Trimming removed 1 base at V and 8 bases at J, with 15 bases between. CDR3 length equals 15 residues. The CDR3 reads CASSQVAKRGDEQFF. The CDR3 bases are TGTGCCAGCAGCCAAGTTGCTAAGAGGGGGGATGAGCAGTTCTTC.

This clonotype was seen many times. The CDR3 nucleotides read TGTGCCAGCAGGAAGCAGGGGATCAACACTGAAGCTTTCTTT. Translated: CASRKQGINTEAFF. The chain carries TRBV7-9 and TRBJ1-1; weak D call: TRBD1 (6 bases). Germline CDR1 is SEHNR and CDR2 is FQNEAQ (reference sequence). V was shortened by 6 bases and J by 2 bases, with 13 bases between the two germline ends. The CDR3 runs 14 residues.

The table lists this clonotype with a count of one. With a far larger clone one base away, a read error is the likely cause. The chain couples TRBV12-3 or TRBV12-4 to TRBJ2-1; D possibly corresponds to TRBD2 (6 bases). The CDR3 runs 15 residues. The CDR3 region is CASSPEGLQDNEQSF. CDR3 in DNA: TGTGCCAGCAGCCCGGAGGGCCTTCAGGACAATGAGCAGTCCTTC.

The V and J genes are TRBV3-1 and TRBJ2-7, with D maybe TRBD1 (5 bases). This CDR3 comprises 11 residues. V was trimmed by 5 bases and J by 13 bases, leaving 15 bases between them. The germline gives CDR1 LGHDT, CDR2 YNNKEL (reference sequence). This chain's CDR3 is CASSSRQGSYF. The DNA of the CDR3 is TGTGCCAGCAGCTCAAGGCAGGGCTCCTACTTC.

The chain carries TRBV12-3 or TRBV12-4 and TRBJ2-5; TRBD2 matches 7 bases. This CDR3 has 13 residues. V shed 3 bases, J shed 5 bases, and the junction held 3 bases outside the gene matches. CDR3 protein: CASSFNSGETQYF. Here the CDR3 DNA reads TGTGCCAGCAGTTTTAATAGCGGGGAGACCCAGTACTTC.

This clonotype was seen a handful of times. Possible read error: a much larger clone is one base away. The chain uses TRBV20-1 and TRBJ2-6; possible D gene TRBD1, 6 bases. From germline, CDR1 is DFQATT and CDR2 SNEGSKA (reference sequence). The CDR3 has 16 residues. In nucleotides, the CDR3 is TGCAGTGCTAGAGTTTTGGACAGCTCTGGGGCCAACGCCCTGACTTTC. Its protein product is CSARVLDSSGANALTF.

This clonotype showed up just a few times. The chain joins TRBV3-1 to TRBJ1-1, with 8 bases identical to TRBD1. Per germline, CDR1 LGHDT and CDR2 YNNKEL (reference sequence). J was trimmed by 5 bases and V by 4 bases; bases with no gene match: 9. The CDR3 has 15 amino acids. The CDR3 loop reads CASSRSPGGLTEAFF. DNA of the CDR3: TGTGCCAGCAGCCGAAGCCCAGGGGGCTTGACTGAAGCTTTCTTT. Variable domain in full (rest from reference TRBV3-1 and TRBJ1-1): DTAVSQTPKYLVTQMGNDKSIKCEQNLGHDTMYWYKQDSKKFLKIMFSYNNKELIINETVPNRFSPKSPDKAHLNLHINSLELGDSAVYFCASSRSPGGLTEAFFGQGTRLTVV.

CDR3 region: CATSKSISGNTIYF. The CDR3 DNA is TGTGCCACCAGCAAAAGTATCTCTGGAAACACCATATATTTT. The chain is built from TRBV15 and TRBJ1-3; D is uncertain. V lost 4 bases, J lost 0 bases, and 7 bases lay in between. The length of the CDR3 is 14 residues. Germline CDR1 reads LNHNV; CDR2 reads YYDKDF (reference sequence).

This clonotype was recorded many times. The gene calls are TRBV5-1 and TRBJ2-3, with TRBD1 matching 7 bases. J lost 0 bases, V lost 4 bases, and 8 bases had no gene match. From germline, CDR1 is SGHRS and CDR2 YFSETQ. The CDR3 consists of 16 residues. CDR3 bases: TGCGCCAGCAGCCAGGGGACAGCCTTTAGCACAGATACGCAGTATTTT. The encoded protein is CASSQGTAFSTDTQYF.

This clonotype turned up a few times. A much larger clone is a single base away; this may be a read error. The chain employs TRBV10-3 and TRBJ1-5, with D possibly being TRBD1 (5 bases). The germline gives CDR1 ENHRY, CDR2 SYGVKD. The CDR3 covers 14 residues. V lost 4 bases and J 4 bases, leaving 11 bases between the germline ends. This CDR3 reads CAISGGTGNQPQHF. In DNA, the CDR3 is TGTGCCATCAGTGGGGGCACTGGGAATCAGCCCCAGCATTTT.

This clonotype was observed at least ten times. V is TRBV6-1 and J is TRBJ1-5; D unclear. With 3 bases removed from V and 0 bases from J, the gap between germline ends came to 9 bases. The CDR3 has 15 amino acids. Per the germline V gene, CDR1 is MNHNS and CDR2 is SASEGT. The CDR3 loop is CASSDRVYSNQPQHF. The CDR3, as DNA: TGTGCCAGCAGTGATCGCGTGTATAGCAATCAGCCCCAGCATTTT.

V usage is TRBV29-1 and J usage is TRBJ1-1; D remains unclear. Trimming left V 3 bases short and J 4 bases short, with 15 bases between. Germline V gene sequence: CDR1 SQVTM, CDR2 ANQGSEA. The CDR3 is 14 residues long. The CDR3 nucleotides are TGCAGCGTTGATAGGGCAGCCCGGGGCACTGAAGCTTTCTTT. This codes for CSVDRAARGTEAFF.

This clonotype was detected ten times or more. The CDR3 does not end in the conserved phenylalanine or tryptophan, so this is likely a read error. CDR3 in amino acids: CASSPVAGSTDTQYL. The CDR3 region has the DNA TGTGCCAGCAGCCCCGTAGCGGGAAGCACAGATACGCAGTATTTA. The chain employs TRBV7-2 and TRBJ2-3, with 8 bases matching TRBD2. The CDR3 runs to 15 residues. V shed 5 bases, J shed 0 bases, and the junction held 4 bases outside the gene matches. Per the germline V gene, CDR1 is SGHTA and CDR2 is FQGNSA.

The CDR3 sequence is CASSQTWGNTGELFF. The CDR3 DNA reads TGTGCCAGCAGCCAAACCTGGGGGAACACCGGGGAGCTGTTTTTT. The rearrangement links TRBV6-1 to TRBJ2-2, with D hard to call. The CDR3 runs 15 residues. V shed 6 bases and J shed 1 base, with 12 bases lying between them. Germline V lookup: CDR1 MNHNS, CDR2 SASEGT.

The table lists this clonotype with a few counts. The gene calls are TRBV27 and TRBJ2-2; D unclear. The CDR3 length is 16 residues. V was clipped by 2 bases and J by 5 bases, with 15 bases between them. Germline V gives CDR1 MNHEY, CDR2 SMNVEV (reference sequence). CDR3 protein: CASSLGQLSRTGELFF. CDR3 sequence (DNA): TGTGCCAGCAGTTTAGGTCAGCTATCCCGGACCGGGGAGCTGTTTTTT.